The clone carrying this T cell receptor beta chain has just one count. Its specificity is not known. The protocol was immunoSEQ multiplex PCR, while the TCRdb copy is restricted to in-frame clones and leaves out a portion. The profile shows approximately 12,000 clones, around 68% of them singletons. This entry is derived from a study of somatic mutations in cytotoxic T cells in rheumatoid arthritis. Study-level information: Flow cytometry sorted some V beta antibody-stained T-cell populations to nearly 100% purity, V beta1+ cells among them being sequenced for TCRB.

General study findings and limits: Patients with rheumatoid arthritis did not differ significantly from age-matched healthy controls in CD8+ T-cell clonality. It was in rheumatoid arthritis patients, but not in healthy controls, that CD8+ clonality increased with age.

This receptor was obtained from a man between 65 and 85 years old in good health. Sequencing input: CD8+ T cells sorted from blood.

In DNA, the CDR3 is TGTGCCAGCAGCCCGACTAGCGGGGGGGCAAGAACCTCCTACAATGAGCAGTTCTTC. Encoded protein: CASSPTSGGARTSYNEQFF. The chain uses TRBV5-6 and TRBJ2-1, with TRBD2 matching 14 bases. The CDR3 has 19 residues. V dropped 4 bases and J dropped 0; count of bases not matched to a gene: 9. Germline V gene lookup returns CDR1 SGHDT and CDR2 YYEEEE.